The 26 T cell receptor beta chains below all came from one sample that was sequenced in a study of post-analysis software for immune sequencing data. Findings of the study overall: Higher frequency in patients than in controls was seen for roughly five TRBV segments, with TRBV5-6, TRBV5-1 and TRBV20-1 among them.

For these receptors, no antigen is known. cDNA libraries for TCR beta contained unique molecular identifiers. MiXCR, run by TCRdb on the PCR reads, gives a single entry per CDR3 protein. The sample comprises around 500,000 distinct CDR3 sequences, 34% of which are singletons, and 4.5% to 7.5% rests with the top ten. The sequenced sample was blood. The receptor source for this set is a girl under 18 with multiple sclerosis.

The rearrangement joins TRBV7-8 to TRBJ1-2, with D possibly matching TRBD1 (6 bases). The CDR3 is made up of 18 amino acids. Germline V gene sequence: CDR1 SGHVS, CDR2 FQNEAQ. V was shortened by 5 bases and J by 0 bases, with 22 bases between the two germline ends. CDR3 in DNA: TGTGCCAGCAGCCCCAACCATGCCGGGACACCACCTAACTATGGCTACACCTTC. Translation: CASSPNHAGTPPNYGYTF.

CDR3 in amino acids: CASSFRDGKETQYF. CDR3 in DNA: TGCGCCAGCAGCTTCAGGGATGGGAAAGAGACCCAGTACTTC. This chain connects TRBV5-1 to TRBJ2-5; a weak D match, TRBD1 (5 bases). The CDR3 contains 14 residues. Per the germline V gene, CDR1 is SGHRS and CDR2 is YFSETQ. Trimming removed 2 bases from V and 3 bases from J, with 11 bases in between.

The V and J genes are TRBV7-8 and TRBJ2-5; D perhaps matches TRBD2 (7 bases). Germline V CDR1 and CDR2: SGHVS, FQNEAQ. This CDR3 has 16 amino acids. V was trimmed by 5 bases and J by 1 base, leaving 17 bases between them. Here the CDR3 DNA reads TGTGCCAGCAGCCTAGGGGCGGGGGCTATCCAAGAGACCCAGTACTTC. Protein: CASSLGAGAIQETQYF. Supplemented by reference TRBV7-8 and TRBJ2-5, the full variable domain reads GAGVSQSPRYKVAKRGQDVALRCDPISGHVSLFWYQQALGQGPEFLTYFQNEAQLDKSGLPSDRFFAERPEGSVSTLKIQRTQQEDSAVYLCASSLGAGAIQETQYFGPGTRLLVL.

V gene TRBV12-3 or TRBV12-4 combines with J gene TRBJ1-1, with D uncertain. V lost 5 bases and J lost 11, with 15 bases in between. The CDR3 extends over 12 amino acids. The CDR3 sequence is CASSRGSFEAFF. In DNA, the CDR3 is TGTGCCAGCAGTCGGGGATCTTTCGAGGCTTTCTTT.

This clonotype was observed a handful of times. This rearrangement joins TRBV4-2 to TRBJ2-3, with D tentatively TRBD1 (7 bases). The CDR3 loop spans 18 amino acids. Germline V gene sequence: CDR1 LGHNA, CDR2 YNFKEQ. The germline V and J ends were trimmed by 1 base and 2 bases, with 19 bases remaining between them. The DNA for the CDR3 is TGTGCCAGCAGCCAAGTGGCGGGACAGATGCTTAACACAGATACGCAGTATTTT. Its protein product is CASSQVAGQMLNTDTQYF.

The CDR3 DNA follows: TGCAGCGCTCGAGGGGAAGGAGGGTTAGCAGATACGCAGTATTTT. Translated, it gives CSARGEGGLADTQYF. This sequence joins TRBV29-1 and TRBJ2-3, with D possibly matching TRBD2 (6 bases). CDR3 length: 15 amino acids. The V gene lost 7 bases and the J gene lost 4 bases, with 21 bases spanning the gap. Germline CDR1 and CDR2: SQVTM and ANQGSEA.

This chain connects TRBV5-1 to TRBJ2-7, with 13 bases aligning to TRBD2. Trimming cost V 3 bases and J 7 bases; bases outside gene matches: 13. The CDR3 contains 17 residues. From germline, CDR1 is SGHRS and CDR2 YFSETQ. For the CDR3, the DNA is TGCGCCAGCAGCTCAGGGACTAGCGGGGCCCTCCTCCATGAGCAGTACTTC. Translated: CASSSGTSGALLHEQYF.

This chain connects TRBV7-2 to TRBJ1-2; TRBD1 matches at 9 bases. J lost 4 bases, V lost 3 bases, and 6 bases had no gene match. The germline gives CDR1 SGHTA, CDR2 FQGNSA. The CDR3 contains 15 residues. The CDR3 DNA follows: TGTGCCAGCAGCTTCGGACAGGGGAACGGCTATGGCTACACCTTC. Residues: CASSFGQGNGYGYTF.

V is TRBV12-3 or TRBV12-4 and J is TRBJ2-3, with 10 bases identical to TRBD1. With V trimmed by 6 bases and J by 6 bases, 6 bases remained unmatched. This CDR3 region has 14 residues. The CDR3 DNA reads TGTGCCAGCAGGGCGGGACAGGGGTTCGATACGCAGTATTTT. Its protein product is CASRAGQGFDTQYF.

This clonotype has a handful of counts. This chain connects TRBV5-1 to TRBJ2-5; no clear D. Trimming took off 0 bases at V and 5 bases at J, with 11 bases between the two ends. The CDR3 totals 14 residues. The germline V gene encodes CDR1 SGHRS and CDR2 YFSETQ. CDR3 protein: CASSLDPGRETQYF. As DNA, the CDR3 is TGCGCCAGCAGCTTGGACCCAGGCAGGGAGACCCAGTACTTC.

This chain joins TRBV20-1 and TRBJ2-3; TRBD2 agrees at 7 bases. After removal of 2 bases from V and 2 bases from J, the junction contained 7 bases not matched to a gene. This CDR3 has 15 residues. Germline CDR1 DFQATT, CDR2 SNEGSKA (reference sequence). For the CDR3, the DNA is TGCAGTGCTAGACCTGGGGGGGTCCTCACAGATACGCAGTATTTT. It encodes CSARPGGVLTDTQYF.

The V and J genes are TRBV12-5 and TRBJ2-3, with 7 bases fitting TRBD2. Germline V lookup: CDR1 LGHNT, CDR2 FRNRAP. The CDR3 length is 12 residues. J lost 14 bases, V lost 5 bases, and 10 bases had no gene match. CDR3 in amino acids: CASGPSRGEPYF. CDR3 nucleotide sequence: TGTGCTAGTGGTCCGAGCCGGGGGGAACCGTATTTT.

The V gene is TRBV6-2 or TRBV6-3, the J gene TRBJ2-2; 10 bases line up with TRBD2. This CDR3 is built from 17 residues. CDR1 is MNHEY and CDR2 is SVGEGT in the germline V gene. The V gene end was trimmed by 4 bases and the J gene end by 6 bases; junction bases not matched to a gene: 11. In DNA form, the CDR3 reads TGTGCCAGCAGTTGGAAAGCGGGGGGGCTAATACCCGGGGAGCTGTTTTTT. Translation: CASSWKAGGLIPGELFF.

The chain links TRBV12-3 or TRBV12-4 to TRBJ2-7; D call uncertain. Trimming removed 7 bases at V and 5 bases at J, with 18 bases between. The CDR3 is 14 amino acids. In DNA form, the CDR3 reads TGTGCCAGCACCTCGGAGATTCGGGTCCACGAGCAGTACTTC. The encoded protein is CASTSEIRVHEQYF.

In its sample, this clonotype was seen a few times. CDR3 DNA: TGTGCCAGCAGCCTCGGGACTAGCGGGGATCAATTATACAATGAGCAGTTCTTC. Its protein product is CASSLGTSGDQLYNEQFF. This chain links TRBV3-1 with TRBJ2-1; 13 positions match TRBD2. This CDR3 region has 18 residues. Trimming took 4 bases from V and 4 from J; bases not matched to a gene: 10. The germline V gene encodes CDR1 LGHDT and CDR2 YNNKEL (reference sequence).

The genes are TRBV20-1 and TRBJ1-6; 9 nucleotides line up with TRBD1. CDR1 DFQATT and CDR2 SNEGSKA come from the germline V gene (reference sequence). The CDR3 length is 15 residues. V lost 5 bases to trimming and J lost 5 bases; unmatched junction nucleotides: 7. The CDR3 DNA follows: TGCAGTGCTCACGGACAGGGGATTAATAATTCACCCCTCCACTTT. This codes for CSAHGQGINNSPLHF.

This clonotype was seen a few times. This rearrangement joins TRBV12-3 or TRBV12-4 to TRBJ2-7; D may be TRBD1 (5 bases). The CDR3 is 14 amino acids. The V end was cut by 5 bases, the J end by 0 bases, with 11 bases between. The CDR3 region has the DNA TGTGCCAGCAGTGACGCAGGGTACTCCTACGAGCAGTACTTC. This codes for CASSDAGYSYEQYF.

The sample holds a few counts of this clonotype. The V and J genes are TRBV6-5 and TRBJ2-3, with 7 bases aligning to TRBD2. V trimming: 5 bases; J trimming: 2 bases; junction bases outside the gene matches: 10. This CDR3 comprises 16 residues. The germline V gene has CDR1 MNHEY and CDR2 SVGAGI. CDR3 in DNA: TGTGCCAGCAGTGGGCGGGGGACTACCCCCACAGATACGCAGTATTTT. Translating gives CASSGRGTTPTDTQYF.

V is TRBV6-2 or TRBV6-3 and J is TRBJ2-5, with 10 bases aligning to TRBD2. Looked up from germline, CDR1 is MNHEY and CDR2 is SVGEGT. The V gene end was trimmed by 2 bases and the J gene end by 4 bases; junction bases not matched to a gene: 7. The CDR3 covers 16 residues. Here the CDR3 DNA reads TGTGCCAGCAGTTACCTCCAGCGGGGGGGCGGAGAGACCCAGTACTTC. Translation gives CASSYLQRGGGETQYF.

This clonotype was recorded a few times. The CDR3, as DNA: TGTGCCAGCAGCTTGGGACAGACTAACTATGGCTACACCTTC. Encoded protein: CASSLGQTNYGYTF. The rearrangement uses TRBV7-8 and TRBJ1-2; 7 bases map to TRBD1. The junction had 1 base not matched to a gene; V was cut back by 3 bases and J by 0 bases. This CDR3 spans 14 amino acids. Germline CDR1 is SGHVS and CDR2 is FQNEAQ. The full variable domain, with the rest looked up from reference TRBV7-8 and TRBJ1-2, is GAGVSQSPRYKVAKRGQDVALRCDPISGHVSLFWYQQALGQGPEFLTYFQNEAQLDKSGLPSDRFFAERPEGSVSTLKIQRTQQEDSAVYLCASSLGQTNYGYTFGSGTRLTVV.

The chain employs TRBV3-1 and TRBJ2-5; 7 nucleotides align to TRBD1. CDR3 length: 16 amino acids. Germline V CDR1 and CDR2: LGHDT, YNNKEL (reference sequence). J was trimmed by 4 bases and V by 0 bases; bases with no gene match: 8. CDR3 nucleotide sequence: TGTGCCAGCAGCCAAGACAGGGGGATGCTACTAGAGACCCAGTACTTC. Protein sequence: CASSQDRGMLLETQYF.

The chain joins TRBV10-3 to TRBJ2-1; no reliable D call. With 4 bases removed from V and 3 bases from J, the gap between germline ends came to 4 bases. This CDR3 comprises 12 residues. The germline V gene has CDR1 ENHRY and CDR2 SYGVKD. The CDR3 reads CAISGFYNEQFF. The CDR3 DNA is TGTGCCATCAGTGGGTTCTACAATGAGCAGTTCTTC.

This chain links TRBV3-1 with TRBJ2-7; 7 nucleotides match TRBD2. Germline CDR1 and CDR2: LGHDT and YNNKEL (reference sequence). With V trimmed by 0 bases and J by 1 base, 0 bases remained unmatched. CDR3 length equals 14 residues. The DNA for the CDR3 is TGTGCCAGCAGCCAAGAGCGGGGGTCCTACGAGCAGTACTTC. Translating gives CASSQERGSYEQYF.

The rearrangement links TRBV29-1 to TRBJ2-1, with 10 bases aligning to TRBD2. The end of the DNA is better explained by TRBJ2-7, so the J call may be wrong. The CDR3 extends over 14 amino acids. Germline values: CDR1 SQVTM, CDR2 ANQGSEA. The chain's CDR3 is CSADSGGLYNEQYF. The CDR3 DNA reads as TGCAGCGCCGATAGCGGGGGGCTCTACAATGAGCAGTACTTC.

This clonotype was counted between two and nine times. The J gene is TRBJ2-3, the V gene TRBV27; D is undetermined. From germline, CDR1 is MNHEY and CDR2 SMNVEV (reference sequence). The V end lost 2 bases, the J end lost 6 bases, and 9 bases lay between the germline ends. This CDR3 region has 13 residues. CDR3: CASSLRPADTQYF. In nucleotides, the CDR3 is TGTGCCAGCAGTTTAAGGCCCGCGGATACGCAGTATTTT.

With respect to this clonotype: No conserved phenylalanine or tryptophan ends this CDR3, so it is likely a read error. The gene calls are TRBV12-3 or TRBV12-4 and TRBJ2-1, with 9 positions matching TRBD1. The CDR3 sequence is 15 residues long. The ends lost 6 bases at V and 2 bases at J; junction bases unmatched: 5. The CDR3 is CASSPDRGPYNEQFC. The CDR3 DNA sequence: TGTGCCAGCAGCCCGGACAGGGGCCCCTACAATGAGCAGTTCTGC.